This T cell receptor beta chain was sequenced for a study of cytomegalovirus exposure and HLA in healthy donors. Primers for the PCR totalled 60 Vbeta and 13 Jbeta. The protocol was immunoSEQ multiplex PCR, while the TCRdb copy is restricted to in-frame clones and leaves out a portion. This sample carries about 150,000 clones, roughly four fifths of them seen once, and the ten largest clones take approximately 1.8%. The CDR3 consists of 14 residues. The J segment lost 5 bases and the V segment lost 6 bases, leaving 4 bases of the junction unmatched. Germline loops: CDR1 MRHNA, CDR2 SNTAGT. The chain employs TRBV6-4 and TRBJ2-1; 10 bases align to TRBD2. This clonotype was sampled from a female donor in good health and CMV-seropositive. Specimen: PBMCs. The CDR3 bases are TGTGCCAGCAGCTATAGCGGGAGGAACAATGAGCAGTTCTTC. Protein product: CASSYSGRNNEQFF.